These 3 T cell receptor beta chains came from one sample sequenced in a study of shared clonotypes between healthy human individuals. TCRdb keeps only in-frame clones here, not all; method: immunoSEQ multiplex PCR. The profile shows 1 million to 1.3 million clones, around three quarters of them singletons. The sequencing sample was made of memory CD4+ T cells from PBMCs. Subset indicated: CD45RA-negative fraction. Source of these receptors: a man between 18 and 29 years old in good health. Some clones in this sample may be carry-over from other donors' samples.

Turning to this clone: The same CDR3 is also encoded by other DNA sequences in this sample. This chain connects TRBV2 to TRBJ2-6; D not resolved. This CDR3 has 14 amino acids. Germline values: CDR1 SNHLY, CDR2 FYNNEI. Trimming cost V 6 bases and J 0 bases, with 6 bases left between them. In DNA, the CDR3 is TGTGCCAGCAGCACAAGCTCTGGGGCCAACGTCCTGACTTTC. Translation: CASSTSSGANVLTF.

The gene calls are TRBV28 and TRBJ2-7; a weak D match, TRBD2 (5 bases). V lost 1 base, J lost 5 bases, and 15 bases lay in between. The CDR3 totals 15 residues. Germline CDR1 reads MDHEN; CDR2 reads SYDVKM. CDR3 sequence reads: CASSLSSGLPHEQYF. Here the CDR3 DNA reads TGTGCCAGCAGTTTATCGTCCGGACTTCCCCACGAGCAGTACTTC.

Points on this clone: A junction boundary mismatches the germline segment, possibly from a read error. J is TRBJ1-4 and V is TRBV27; 8 positions agree with TRBD1. CDR1 and CDR2 from the germline V gene are MNHEY and SMNVEV (reference sequence). The CDR3 has 14 residues. CDR3 DNA sequence: TGTGCCAGCAGAGACCAGGGGGCCGGTGAAAGACTGTTTTTT. Its protein product is CASRDQGAGERLFF.